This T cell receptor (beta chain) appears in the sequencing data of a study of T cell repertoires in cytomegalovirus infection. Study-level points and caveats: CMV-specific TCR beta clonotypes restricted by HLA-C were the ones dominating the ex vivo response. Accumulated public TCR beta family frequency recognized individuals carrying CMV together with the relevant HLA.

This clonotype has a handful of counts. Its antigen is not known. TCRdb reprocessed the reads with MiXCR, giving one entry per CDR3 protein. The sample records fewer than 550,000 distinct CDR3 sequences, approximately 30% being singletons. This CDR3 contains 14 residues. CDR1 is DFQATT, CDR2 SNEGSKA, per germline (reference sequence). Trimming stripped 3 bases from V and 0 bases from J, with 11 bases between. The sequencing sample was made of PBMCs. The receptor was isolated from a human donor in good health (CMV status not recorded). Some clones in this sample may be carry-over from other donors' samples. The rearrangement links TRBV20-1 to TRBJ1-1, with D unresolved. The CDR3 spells CSASTVIMNTEAFF. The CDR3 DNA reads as TGCAGTGCTAGTACAGTTATAATGAACACTGAAGCTTTCTTT.